These 22 T cell receptor beta chains were all obtained from the same sample, sequenced in a study of T cell repertoires in cytomegalovirus infection. MiXCR, applied by TCRdb to the reads, yields one record per CDR3 protein. The sample has 480,000 or so distinct CDR3 sequences, about 11% seen once; the top ten hold about a tenth. Material: PBMCs. The receptors originated from a human donor in good health (CMV status not recorded). Some clones in this sample may be carry-over from other donors' samples.

This clonotype occurred many times. The rearrangement joins TRBV7-2 to TRBJ2-3; D is unresolved. CDR1 is SGHTA, CDR2 FQGNSA, per germline. CDR3 size: 13 residues. V was trimmed by 5 bases and J by 2 bases, leaving 8 bases between them. CDR3 DNA sequence: TGTGCCAGCAGCCTAGATTACACAGATACGCAGTATTTT. Protein sequence: CASSLDYTDTQYF.

There are many counts of this clonotype. The chain couples TRBV12-3 or TRBV12-4 to TRBJ1-2; D uncertain. The CDR3 runs to 14 residues. V lost 1 base, J lost 8 bases, and 14 bases lay in between. The CDR3 loop is CASSLVAARGGYTF. For the CDR3, the DNA is TGTGCCAGCAGTTTAGTCGCCGCCCGAGGAGGCTACACCTTC.

This clonotype was observed many times. The rearrangement uses TRBV29-1 and TRBJ2-7, with D perhaps given as TRBD1 or TRBD2 (6 bases each). The CDR3 is 21 residues long. Per germline, CDR1 SQVTM and CDR2 ANQGSEA. Trimming left V 0 bases short and J 0 bases short, with 30 bases between. The CDR3 is CSVEEKGPRGNYSGGSYEQYF. The DNA for the CDR3 is TGCAGCGTTGAAGAAAAGGGGCCCAGGGGTAATTATAGCGGAGGCTCCTACGAGCAGTACTTC.

This clonotype was seen more than once but under ten times. The chain recombines TRBV4-2 with TRBJ1-1, with D possibly matching TRBD1 (6 bases). V was pared by 4 bases and J by 0 bases, with 12 bases between. The CDR3 has 15 amino acids. CDR1 and CDR2 (germline): LGHNA, YNFKEQ. The CDR3 region is CASSPGHRMNTEAFF. The CDR3 bases are TGTGCCAGCAGCCCGGGACACCGCATGAACACTGAAGCTTTCTTT.

This clonotype was counted many times. V usage is TRBV20-1 and J usage is TRBJ2-7; either TRBD1 or TRBD2 may fit D (6 bases each). V dropped 6 bases and J dropped 5 bases, with 11 bases sitting between them. Germline V gives CDR1 DFQATT, CDR2 SNEGSKA (reference sequence). This CDR3 spans 11 amino acids. The CDR3 region is CSAVRGDEQYF. The CDR3 nucleotides are TGCAGTGCCGTTAGGGGGGACGAGCAGTACTTC.

A remark on this clonotype: A clone one base away is much larger, so this may be a read error. The chain employs TRBV4-1 and TRBJ2-2; 7 positions agree with TRBD1. The germline gives CDR1 MGHRA, CDR2 YSYEKL. CDR3 size: 15 residues. CDR3 nucleotides: TGCGCCAGCAGCAAAGAGACAGGGAACCCCGGGGAGCTGTTTTTT. Amino acids: CASSKETGNPGELFF.

This clonotype was observed many times. The chain combines TRBV11-3 with TRBJ2-1, with D possibly TRBD2 on 5 matching bases. V lost 1 base to trimming and J lost 12 bases, with 13 bases between them. The CDR3 covers 13 residues. Germline lookup yields CDR1 SGHNT and CDR2 YENEEA. The CDR3: CASSLGIFGLQFF. The CDR3 bases are TGTGCCAGCAGCTTAGGGATATTTGGACTGCAGTTCTTC.

V and J are TRBV6-2 or TRBV6-3 and TRBJ1-2; tentative D call: TRBD1 (5 bases). CDR1 and CDR2 (germline): MNHEY, SVGEGT. V lost 7 bases and J lost 8, with 17 bases in between. The CDR3 has 13 residues. The CDR3 DNA follows: TGTGCCAGCACAATGGGGCCCTTTAGGGGCTACACCTTC. The encoded protein is CASTMGPFRGYTF.

The chain links TRBV5-6 to TRBJ2-3; a weak D match, TRBD2 (5 bases). Trimming removed 4 bases from V and 6 bases from J, with 18 bases in between. The CDR3 is 15 amino acids. Germline CDR1 and CDR2: SGHDT and YYEEEE. CDR3 in amino acids: CASSHPIAHADTQYF. In nucleotides, the CDR3 is TGTGCCAGCAGCCACCCTATAGCGCATGCGGATACGCAGTATTTT.

For this clonotype: A single base separates this from a much larger clone, so it may be a read error. This chain links TRBV11-2 with TRBJ1-2; D unclear. CDR1 is SGHAT and CDR2 is FQNNGV in the germline V gene. CDR3 length: 13 residues. CDR3 nucleotides: TGTGGCAGCAGCTTAGACCGAACCTATGGCTACACCTTC. It yields the protein CGSSLDRTYGYTF.

Ten or more counts support this clonotype. V gene TRBV6-2 or TRBV6-3 combines with J gene TRBJ2-7; D is uncertain. The ends were cut back, 0 bases at V and 2 bases at J, with 5 bases in the middle. Germline V gene data show CDR1 as MNHEY and CDR2 as SVGEGT. The CDR3 loop spans 13 amino acids. The CDR3 sequence: CASSYSEAYEQYF. In DNA form, the CDR3 reads TGTGCCAGCAGTTACTCTGAGGCCTACGAGCAGTACTTC.

This clonotype was counted at least ten times. The rearrangement uses TRBV12-3 or TRBV12-4 and TRBJ1-3; 7 bases agree with TRBD1. Trimming removed 5 bases from V and 0 bases from J; junction bases left unmatched: 7. This CDR3 has 16 residues. CDR3 DNA sequence: TGTGCCAGCAGTCCTCGACAGGGAGTCTCTGGAAACACCATATATTTT. Translated: CASSPRQGVSGNTIYF.

The chain has TRBV27 and TRBJ2-3, with no clear D. The germline V gene has CDR1 MNHEY and CDR2 SMNVEV (reference sequence). The CDR3 runs 15 residues. Trimming removed 3 bases from V and 5 bases from J, with 15 bases in between. The DNA of the CDR3 is TGTGCCAGCAGTTTTGGGGTTGGGATAGTAGATACGCAGTATTTT. Translated: CASSFGVGIVDTQYF.

V gene TRBV6-5 combines with J gene TRBJ2-5; 8 positions agree with TRBD1. Trimming cost V 4 bases and J 5 bases; bases outside gene matches: 9. CDR3 size: 15 residues. Germline lookup yields CDR1 MNHEY and CDR2 SVGAGI. The CDR3 spells CASSSSTGVQETQYF. Written as DNA, the CDR3 is TGTGCCAGCAGTTCCTCGACAGGGGTCCAGGAGACCCAGTACTTC.

Ten or more counts support this clonotype. The chain links TRBV4-2 to TRBJ1-5; D remains unclear. In germline, CDR1 is LGHNA, CDR2 YNFKEQ. V was clipped by 1 base and J by 15 bases, with 16 bases between them. The length of the CDR3 is 13 residues. The CDR3 DNA is TGTGCCAGCAGCCAAGTGTCAGAACCTGGCATGCATTTT. Translating gives CASSQVSEPGMHF.

In this sample, this clonotype turned up many times. V and J are TRBV12-3 or TRBV12-4 and TRBJ2-7; TRBD2 might be the D (5 bases). The ends were cut back, 6 bases at V and 6 bases at J, with 18 bases in the middle. The CDR3 sequence is 14 residues long. The CDR3 spells CASSLGGLAPEQYF. The CDR3 DNA follows: TGTGCCAGCAGCCTGGGCGGGCTAGCTCCCGAGCAGTACTTC.

The rearrangement links TRBV19 to TRBJ1-4; the D gene is possibly TRBD1 (5 bases). V dropped 7 bases and J dropped 14 bases, with 17 bases sitting between them. Germline CDR1 and CDR2: LNHDA and SQIVND (reference sequence). The length of the CDR3 is 12 residues. CDR3 loop: CASTERGDWLFF. CDR3 DNA: TGTGCCAGTACCGAGAGAGGGGATTGGCTGTTTTTT.

The sample holds many counts of this clonotype. The chain carries TRBV2 and TRBJ2-2, with unresolved D. Per the germline V gene, CDR1 is SNHLY and CDR2 is FYNNEI. This CDR3 is 13 amino acids long. Trimming shortened V by 7 bases and J by 2 bases, and 8 bases separated the two germline ends. The CDR3 sequence: CASMAYNTGELFF. The CDR3, as DNA: TGTGCCAGCATGGCATATAACACCGGGGAGCTGTTTTTT.

This clonotype has at least ten counts. The genes are TRBV28 and TRBJ2-1; D might be TRBD1 (6 bases). The CDR3 spans 15 residues. V lost 4 bases to trimming and J lost 2 bases, with 12 bases between them. Germline lookup yields CDR1 MDHEN and CDR2 SYDVKM. The CDR3 region has the DNA TGTGCCAGCAGTTGGGGCAGGGGCACCTACAATGAGCAGTTCTTC. It is translated as CASSWGRGTYNEQFF.

The sample holds many counts of this clonotype. This rearrangement joins TRBV7-3 to TRBJ2-1; TRBD2 aligns across 8 bases. CDR3 length: 15 residues. Per germline, CDR1 SGHTA and CDR2 FQGTGA. V lost 4 bases to trimming and J lost 2 bases; unmatched junction nucleotides: 4. The CDR3 loop is CASSSRSGTYNEQFF. The DNA for the CDR3 is TGTGCCAGCAGCTCCCGTAGCGGGACCTACAATGAGCAGTTCTTC.

This clonotype was detected a few times. The genes are TRBV20-1 and TRBJ2-1; D is undetermined. The CDR3 is 13 residues long. Germline CDR1 DFQATT, CDR2 SNEGSKA (reference sequence). V lost 7 bases to trimming and J lost 5 bases, with 15 bases between them. The DNA for the CDR3 is TGCAGTGTCACATTCATTCGGCACAATGAGCAGTTCTTC. Its translation: CSVTFIRHNEQFF.

This clonotype was detected many times. The chain is built from TRBV28 and TRBJ2-1, with 12 nucleotides matching TRBD2. The CDR3 has 16 amino acids. The V gene end was trimmed by 3 bases and the J gene end by 4 bases; junction bases not matched to a gene: 4. Germline V CDR1 and CDR2: MDHEN, SYDVKM. For the CDR3, the DNA is TGTGCCAGCAGTTTTAACCTAGCGGGGGGGTACAATGAGCAGTTCTTC. Translated: CASSFNLAGGYNEQFF.